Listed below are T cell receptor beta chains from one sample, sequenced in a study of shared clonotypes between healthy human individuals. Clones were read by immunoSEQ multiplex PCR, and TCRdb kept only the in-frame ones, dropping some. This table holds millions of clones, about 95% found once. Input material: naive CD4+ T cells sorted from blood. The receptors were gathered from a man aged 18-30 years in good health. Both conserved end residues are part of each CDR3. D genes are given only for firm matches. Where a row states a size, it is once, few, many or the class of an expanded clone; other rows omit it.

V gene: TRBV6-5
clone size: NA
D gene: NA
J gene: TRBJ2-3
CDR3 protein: CASSRRVTDTQYF
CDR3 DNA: TGTGCCAGCAGTCGCAGGGTCACAGATACGCAGTATTTT

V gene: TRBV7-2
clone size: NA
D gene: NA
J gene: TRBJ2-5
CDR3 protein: CASSMYGRQETQYF
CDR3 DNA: TGTGCCAGCAGCATGTACGGTAGGCAAGAGACCCAGTACTTC

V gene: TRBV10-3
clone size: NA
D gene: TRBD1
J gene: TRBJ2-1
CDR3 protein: CAISGQGSLNEQFF
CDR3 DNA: TGTGCCATCAGTGGACAGGGGAGCCTCAATGAGCAGTTCTTC

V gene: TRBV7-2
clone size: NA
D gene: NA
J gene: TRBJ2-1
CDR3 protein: CASSLEGLLPYNEQFF
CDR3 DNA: TGTGCCAGCAGCTTAGAAGGTCTCCTGCCCTACAATGAGCAGTTCTTC

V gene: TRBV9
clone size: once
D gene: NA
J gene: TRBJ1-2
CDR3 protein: CASSQDAYNYGYTF
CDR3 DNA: TGTGCCAGCAGCCAGGACGCGTATAACTATGGCTACACCTTC

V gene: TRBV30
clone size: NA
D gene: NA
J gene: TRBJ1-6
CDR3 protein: CAWSDFGVPYNSPLHF
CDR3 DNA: TGTGCCTGGAGTGATTTTGGGGTCCCCTATAATTCACCCCTCCACTTT

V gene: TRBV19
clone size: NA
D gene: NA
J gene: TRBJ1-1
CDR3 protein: CASSIGPENTEAFF
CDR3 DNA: TGTGCCAGTAGTATAGGTCCAGAAAACACTGAAGCTTTCTTT

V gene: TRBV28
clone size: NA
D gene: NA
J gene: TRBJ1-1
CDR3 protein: CASTWGGRDTEAFF
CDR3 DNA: TGTGCCAGCACCTGGGGGGGGCGCGACACTGAAGCTTTCTTT

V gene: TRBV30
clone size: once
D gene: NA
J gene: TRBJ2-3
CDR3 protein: CAWSSSGDTQYF
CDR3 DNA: TGTGCCTGGAGCTCTTCCGGGGATACGCAGTATTTT

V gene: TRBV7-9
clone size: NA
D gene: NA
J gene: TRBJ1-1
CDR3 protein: CASSLLGQTGEAFF
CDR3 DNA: TGTGCCAGCAGCTTATTGGGCCAAACGGGTGAAGCTTTCTTT

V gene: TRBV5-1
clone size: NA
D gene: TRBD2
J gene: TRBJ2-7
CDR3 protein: CASSLTSGEGEQYF
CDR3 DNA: TGCGCCAGCAGCTTAACTAGCGGGGAAGGCGAGCAGTACTTC

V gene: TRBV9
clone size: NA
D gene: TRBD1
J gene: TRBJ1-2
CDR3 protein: CASSVEGRVGQGYGYTF
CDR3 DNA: TGTGCCAGCAGCGTAGAGGGACGCGTGGGACAGGGGTATGGCTACACCTTC

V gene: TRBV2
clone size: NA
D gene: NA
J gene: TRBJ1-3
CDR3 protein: CASRGGNTIYF
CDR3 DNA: TGTGCCAGCAGGGGGGGAAACACCATATATTTT

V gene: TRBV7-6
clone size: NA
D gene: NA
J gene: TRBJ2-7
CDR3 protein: CASSLSSYEQYF
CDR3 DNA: TGTGCCAGCAGCCTTAGCTCCTACGAGCAGTACTTC

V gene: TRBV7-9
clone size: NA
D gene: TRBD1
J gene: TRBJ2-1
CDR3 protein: CASSLIQGAIDEQFF
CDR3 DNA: TGTGCCAGCAGCTTAATCCAGGGGGCTATCGATGAGCAGTTCTTC

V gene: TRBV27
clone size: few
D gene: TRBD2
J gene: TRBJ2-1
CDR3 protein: CASSLAGALGNEQFF
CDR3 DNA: TGTGCCAGCAGTTTGGCGGGAGCTTTGGGCAATGAGCAGTTCTTC

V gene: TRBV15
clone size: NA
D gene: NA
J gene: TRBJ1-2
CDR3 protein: CATSRGEQRGPDGYTF
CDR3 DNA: TGTGCCACCAGCAGAGGGGAACAACGGGGACCGGATGGCTACACCTTC

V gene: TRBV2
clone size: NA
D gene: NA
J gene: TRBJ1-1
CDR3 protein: CASSLREGSEAFF
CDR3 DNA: TGTGCCAGCAGCCTTAGGGAGGGCTCTGAAGCTTTCTTT

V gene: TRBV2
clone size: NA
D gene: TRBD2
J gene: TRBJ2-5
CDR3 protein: CAQNPGLAGQRETQYF
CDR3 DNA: TGTGCTCAAAATCCGGGACTAGCGGGCCAGAGGGAGACCCAGTACTTC

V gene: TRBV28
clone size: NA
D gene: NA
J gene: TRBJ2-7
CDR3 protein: CASSFYATEQYF
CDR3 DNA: TGTGCCAGCAGTTTCTACGCGACCGAGCAGTACTTC

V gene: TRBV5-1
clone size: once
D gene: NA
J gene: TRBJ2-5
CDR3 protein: CASSLSGGGQETQYF
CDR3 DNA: TGCGCCAGCAGCTTGTCGGGGGGCGGTCAAGAGACCCAGTACTTC